A single sample is the source of the 11 T cell receptor beta chains below, sequenced in a study of molecular identifiers for immune sequencing clone quantification. Via MiXCR, TCRdb re-called the PCR reads, giving one row per CDR3 protein. This repertoire shows about 8,300 distinct CDR3 sequences, approximately 31% found once; its top ten account for approximately 5%. Sequenced material: naive CD8+ T cells from blood, with Jurkat cell RNA spiked in. The subset denotes: FACS-sorted CD8+CD4-CCR7+CD45RA+ naive T cells. The receptors originated from a human donor in good health. Some libraries in this study had Jurkat cell RNA spiked in.

This clonotype was observed a handful of times. This sequence joins TRBV7-9 and TRBJ1-1; no clear D. Germline lookup yields CDR1 SEHNR and CDR2 FQNEAQ (reference sequence). This CDR3 is 11 amino acids long. V gave up 2 bases and J gave up 4 bases, with 2 bases separating them. The CDR3 loop reads CASSLLTEAFF. CDR3 coding DNA: TGTGCCAGCAGCTTACTCACTGAAGCTTTCTTT.

In the case of this clonotype: This could be a read error, since a much larger clone is one nucleotide away. This rearrangement joins TRBV29-1 to TRBJ2-3; maybe TRBD2 (5 bases). The V gene's germline CDR1 is SQVTM and CDR2 ANQGSEA. The CDR3 is made up of 15 amino acids. Trimming removed 7 bases at V and 1 base at J, with 18 bases between. CDR3 DNA: TGCAGCGCTCCCGTGTTCAAGGAGGGCACAGATACGCAGTATTTT. Translated: CSAPVFKEGTDTQYF.

With respect to this clonotype: No conserved phenylalanine or tryptophan ends this CDR3, so it is likely a read error. This chain joins TRBV13 and TRBJ2-3; 7 nucleotides line up with TRBD2. There are 14 residues in the CDR3. V lost 2 bases, J lost 3 bases, and 2 bases stayed unmatched. CDR1 PRHDT and CDR2 FYEKMQ come from the germline V gene (reference sequence). This CDR3 is CASSLRRGTDTQYS. The CDR3 nucleotides read TGTGCCAGCAGCTTACGGCGGGGGACAGATACGCAGTATTCT.

This clonotype is categorized as medium-sized (0.01 to 0.1%). J is TRBJ2-4 and V is TRBV12-3 or TRBV12-4, with TRBD2 matching 7 bases. J was trimmed by 11 bases and V by 4 bases; bases with no gene match: 2. This CDR3 contains 11 residues. The CDR3 region is CASSSRGVQYF. In DNA, the CDR3 is TGTGCCAGCAGTTCCCGGGGGGTTCAGTACTTC.

Turning to this clonotype: This may be a read error, as it is one base from a much larger clone. The V and J genes are TRBV12-3 or TRBV12-4 and TRBJ2-3; 7 nucleotides agree with TRBD2. The V segment lost 10 bases and the J segment 3 bases; nucleotides outside the gene matches: 10. This CDR3 spans 14 amino acids. CDR3 nucleotide sequence: TGTGCCAACATCCGGGCGGGAGCGACAGATACGCAGTATTTT. Translation: CANIRAGATDTQYF.

This clonotype was seen a few times. The genes are TRBV14 and TRBJ2-7; D is uncertain. Germline lookup yields CDR1 SGHDN and CDR2 FVKESK. V was clipped by 4 bases and J by 3 bases, with 16 bases between them. The CDR3 loop spans 15 amino acids. The CDR3 is CASSPTPGIYYEQYF. In nucleotides, the CDR3 is TGTGCCAGCAGCCCTACCCCAGGCATCTACTACGAGCAGTACTTC.

This clonotype occurred once. The gene calls are TRBV6-2 or TRBV6-3 and TRBJ2-7; 7 bases fit TRBD2. Germline V gives CDR1 MNHEY, CDR2 SVGEGT. The ends lost 7 bases at V and 2 bases at J; junction bases unmatched: 11. The CDR3 totals 15 residues. The CDR3 region has the DNA TGTGCCAGCACCATTAAGGCTAGCGGTGCCTACGAGCAGTACTTC. This encodes CASTIKASGAYEQYF.

This chain's CDR3 is CASTTDSQETQYF. The CDR3 DNA is TGTGCCAGCACTACCGACAGCCAAGAGACCCAGTACTTC. The chain carries TRBV12-3 or TRBV12-4 and TRBJ2-5; D perhaps matches TRBD1 (5 bases). This CDR3 contains 13 residues. Trimming pared 7 bases from V and 1 base from J, leaving 10 bases between.

Within the sample, this clonotype is medium-sized. This chain joins TRBV7-8 and TRBJ2-7; 10 bases align to TRBD2. Germline CDR1 reads SGHVS; CDR2 reads FQNEAQ. The CDR3 has 14 residues. J was trimmed by 2 bases and V by 5 bases; bases with no gene match: 3. The CDR3 here is CASSPSGSTYEQYF. The CDR3 coding sequence is TGTGCCAGCAGCCCTAGCGGGAGCACCTACGAGCAGTACTTC.

A few counts support this clonotype. This chain links TRBV11-2 with TRBJ2-7; D possibly matches TRBD1 or TRBD2 (5 bases each). The germline V and J ends were trimmed by 1 base and 0 bases, with 10 bases remaining between them. Germline V CDR1 and CDR2: SGHAT, FQNNGV. This CDR3 is 15 amino acids long. CDR3 region: CASSLVLRGSYEQYF. Here the CDR3 DNA reads TGTGCCAGCAGCTTAGTCCTGAGGGGCTCCTACGAGCAGTACTTC.

J is TRBJ2-3 and V is TRBV4-3; D possibly corresponds to TRBD2 (6 bases). Trimming removed 1 base from V and 8 bases from J, with 19 bases in between. The CDR3 is 16 amino acids. Germline CDR1 and CDR2: LGHNA and YSLEER. CDR3 nucleotide sequence: TGCGCCAGCAGCCAAGGGTCGGCTAGCGTAGCAGGTACGCAGTATTTT. It codes for CASSQGSASVAGTQYF.